A selection of T cell receptor beta chains follows, all from one sample in a study of blood T cell repertoires in COVID-19. Generated by immunoSEQ multiplex PCR, the TCRdb table keeps only in-frame clones and is missing some. The table records approximately 92,000 clones, 85% of them present only once. The sample comprised peripheral blood. The receptors originated from a man aged 50 or older with acute or convalescent COVID-19. Both conserved end residues are part of each CDR3. D genes are given only for firm matches. Only some rows state a clone size, as once, few, many or a class for expanded clones.

CDR3nt: TGTGCCTTGAGCACTTCAGGAGAGCAGTACTTC
CDR3aa: CALSTSGEQYF
v_gene: TRBV30
abundance: once
j_gene: TRBJ2-7
d_gene: .

CDR3nt: TGTGCCAGCAGTTCCGGGACTAGAGACACCGGGGAGCTGTTTTTT
CDR3aa: CASSSGTRDTGELFF
v_gene: TRBV28
abundance: .
j_gene: TRBJ2-2
d_gene: TRBD2

CDR3nt: TGTGCCAGTCGGGAGGGGCAATTGAACACTGAAGCTTTCTTT
CDR3aa: CASREGQLNTEAFF
v_gene: TRBV6-5
abundance: .
j_gene: TRBJ1-1
d_gene: .

CDR3nt: TGTGCCAGCAGCTTAGTGGGGAGAACCAAGATGGTGGCTTTCTTT
CDR3aa: CASSLVGRTKMVAFF
v_gene: TRBV13
abundance: .
j_gene: TRBJ1-1
d_gene: .

CDR3nt: TGTGCCAGCAGCCCTACCCGACAGGGCCCCTACACCTTC
CDR3aa: CASSPTRQGPYTF
v_gene: TRBV11-2
abundance: .
j_gene: TRBJ1-2
d_gene: TRBD1

CDR3nt: TGTGCCAGCAGCTTAGCGCTAGCGGGGGGGGCTTTT
CDR3aa: CASSLALAGGAF
v_gene: TRBV7-2
abundance: .
j_gene: TRBJ2-3
d_gene: TRBD2

CDR3nt: TGTGCCAGCAGCGAATGGGGGGGCGGAAACACCATATATTTT
CDR3aa: CASSEWGGGNTIYF
v_gene: TRBV9
abundance: .
j_gene: TRBJ1-3
d_gene: .

CDR3nt: TGTGCCAGCAGCACTCAAGAGACCCAGTACTTC
CDR3aa: CASSTQETQYF
v_gene: TRBV21-1
abundance: .
j_gene: TRBJ2-5
d_gene: .

CDR3nt: TGTGCCAGCAAGGAGGTCCTCACTGAAGCTTTCTTT
CDR3aa: CASKEVLTEAFF
v_gene: TRBV2
abundance: .
j_gene: TRBJ1-1
d_gene: .

CDR3nt: TGTGCCAGCTCACCAATGGGACAGGGGATGGGCTACGAGCAGTACTTC
CDR3aa: CASSPMGQGMGYEQYF
v_gene: TRBV18
abundance: once
j_gene: TRBJ2-7
d_gene: TRBD1

CDR3nt: TGTGCCAGCAGTGAAGCGGGACAGGGGTTGGGAAATGGCTACACCTTC
CDR3aa: CASSEAGQGLGNGYTF
v_gene: TRBV6-1
abundance: .
j_gene: TRBJ1-2
d_gene: TRBD1

CDR3nt: TGTGCCAGCAGCTTGGTCCTTACTGGACTAATTTCGGGTTCACCCCTCCACTTT
CDR3aa: CASSLVLTGLISGSPLHF
v_gene: TRBV5-4
abundance: .
j_gene: TRBJ1-6
d_gene: .

CDR3nt: TGTGCCAGCACCCAATCGTCTAGCGGGAGGTACAATGAGCAGTTCTTC
CDR3aa: CASTQSSSGRYNEQFF
v_gene: TRBV25-1
abundance: .
j_gene: TRBJ2-1
d_gene: TRBD2

CDR3nt: TGTGCCAGCTCACCCCGGCAGGGGGCCTGGGAGACCCAGTACTTC
CDR3aa: CASSPRQGAWETQYF
v_gene: TRBV18
abundance: .
j_gene: TRBJ2-5
d_gene: TRBD1

CDR3nt: TGTGCCAGCAGCAAACACCGGACAGGTTATAATTCACCCCTCCACTTT
CDR3aa: CASSKHRTGYNSPLHF
v_gene: TRBV21-1
abundance: few
j_gene: TRBJ1-6
d_gene: .

CDR3nt: TGTGCCAGCAGCCAAGAACGTCTAGCGGGGGGGCCGGTCTACAATGAGCAGTTCTTC
CDR3aa: CASSQERLAGGPVYNEQFF
v_gene: TRBV3-1/TRBV3-2
abundance: .
j_gene: TRBJ2-1
d_gene: TRBD2

CDR3nt: TGTGCCAGCAGCCGGAGGGACCCCTCCTACGAGCAGTACTTC
CDR3aa: CASSRRDPSYEQYF
v_gene: TRBV7-2
abundance: .
j_gene: TRBJ2-7
d_gene: .

CDR3nt: TGTGCCAGCAGCCAGGGGGCAGCTGGAAACACCATATATTTT
CDR3aa: CASSQGAAGNTIYF
v_gene: TRBV3-1/TRBV3-2
abundance: .
j_gene: TRBJ1-3
d_gene: .

CDR3nt: TGTGCCAGCACCCAGGGGGGTGGACGCACAGATACGCAGTATTTT
CDR3aa: CASTQGGGRTDTQYF
v_gene: TRBV28
abundance: .
j_gene: TRBJ2-3
d_gene: .

CDR3nt: TGTGCCAGCAGTTTATCAAAATCAGGGAACGGTGCCGGAGCTTTCTTT
CDR3aa: CASSLSKSGNGAGAFF
v_gene: TRBV28
abundance: .
j_gene: TRBJ1-1
d_gene: .

CDR3nt: TGTGCCAGCAGTGACTGGACAGGGGATCAGCCCCAGCATTTT
CDR3aa: CASSDWTGDQPQHF
v_gene: TRBV2
abundance: once
j_gene: TRBJ1-5
d_gene: TRBD1

CDR3nt: TGTGCCAGCAGCCAAGTAGGGACAGGGACCTCACCCCTCCACTTT
CDR3aa: CASSQVGTGTSPLHF
v_gene: TRBV3-1/TRBV3-2
abundance: .
j_gene: TRBJ1-6
d_gene: TRBD1

CDR3nt: TGCAGCGTCTTAGGGACTTCAGGCACAGATACGCAGTATTTT
CDR3aa: CSVLGTSGTDTQYF
v_gene: TRBV29-1
abundance: .
j_gene: TRBJ2-3
d_gene: .

CDR3nt: TGTGCCAGCAGTTTAACAGGGAACAATGAGCAGTTCTTC
CDR3aa: CASSLTGNNEQFF
v_gene: TRBV12-3/TRBV12-4
abundance: .
j_gene: TRBJ2-1
d_gene: .

CDR3nt: TGCGCCAGCAGCCAAGATGAAGAACAGAGCTCTGGAAACACCATATATTTT
CDR3aa: CASSQDEEQSSGNTIYF
v_gene: TRBV4-3
abundance: .
j_gene: TRBJ1-3
d_gene: .

CDR3nt: TGTGCCTGGAGGAGACTTAGCACAGATACGCAGTATTTT
CDR3aa: CAWRRLSTDTQYF
v_gene: TRBV30
abundance: .
j_gene: TRBJ2-3
d_gene: .

CDR3nt: TGTGCCAGCGCCCCGGCGGGAGAGCAAGGAGAGACCCAGTACTTC
CDR3aa: CASAPAGEQGETQYF
v_gene: TRBV9
abundance: few
j_gene: TRBJ2-5
d_gene: TRBD2

CDR3nt: TGTGCCAGCAGCTGGGGGACGGGGGGCACTGAAGCTTTCTTT
CDR3aa: CASSWGTGGTEAFF
v_gene: TRBV7-9
abundance: .
j_gene: TRBJ1-1
d_gene: .

CDR3nt: TGTGCCAGCAGTGAGTGGACAGCTAATCCGGAAGCTTTCTTT
CDR3aa: CASSEWTANPEAFF
v_gene: TRBV2
abundance: .
j_gene: TRBJ1-1
d_gene: .

CDR3nt: TGTGCCTGGAGTGTACCGGGGGGCGATGAGCAGTTCTTC
CDR3aa: CAWSVPGGDEQFF
v_gene: TRBV30
abundance: .
j_gene: TRBJ2-1
d_gene: .

CDR3nt: TGTGCCAGCAGGGGCCCGGGACTTAACACCGGGGAGCTGTTTTTT
CDR3aa: CASRGPGLNTGELFF
v_gene: TRBV7-2
abundance: .
j_gene: TRBJ2-2
d_gene: .

CDR3nt: TGCGCCAGCAGCCAAGACTACAGGGTTTATAATTCACCCCTCCACTTT
CDR3aa: CASSQDYRVYNSPLHF
v_gene: TRBV4-3
abundance: .
j_gene: TRBJ1-6
d_gene: .

CDR3nt: TGTGCCAGCAGCTTAGCTTCTAGCGGGGTGTTTGATGAGCAGTTCTTC
CDR3aa: CASSLASSGVFDEQFF
v_gene: TRBV7-2
abundance: few
j_gene: TRBJ2-1
d_gene: TRBD2

CDR3nt: TGTGCCAGCTCACCGCCGGGACAGGGTAATTCACCCCTCCACTTT
CDR3aa: CASSPPGQGNSPLHF
v_gene: TRBV18
abundance: few
j_gene: TRBJ1-6
d_gene: TRBD1

CDR3nt: TGTGCCAGCAGCTTAGGGGGCTTGGGGCCCCGCGAGACCCAGTACTTC
CDR3aa: CASSLGGLGPRETQYF
v_gene: TRBV11-2
abundance: .
j_gene: TRBJ2-5
d_gene: .

CDR3nt: TGTGCCAGCAGCTTATTCGGCGGAACCGATGAAGCTTTCTTT
CDR3aa: CASSLFGGTDEAFF
v_gene: TRBV11-2
abundance: .
j_gene: TRBJ1-1
d_gene: .

CDR3nt: TGCGCCAGCGGCCCCGGGGGATCGGTACAGCCCCAGCATTTT
CDR3aa: CASGPGGSVQPQHF
v_gene: TRBV10-2
abundance: .
j_gene: TRBJ1-5
d_gene: .

CDR3nt: TGTGCCAGCAGCATCAACAGGGCCACTAACTATGGCTACACCTTC
CDR3aa: CASSINRATNYGYTF
v_gene: TRBV7-8
abundance: .
j_gene: TRBJ1-2
d_gene: .

CDR3nt: TGTGCCAGCAGTTATAGTGGGACAGGGGGCAACGAGCAGTACTTC
CDR3aa: CASSYSGTGGNEQYF
v_gene: TRBV6-5
abundance: .
j_gene: TRBJ2-7
d_gene: TRBD1

CDR3nt: TGCGCCAGCAGCCAAGGACAGGGGGCTGTCCAACGCCGGGCAACTAATGAAAAACTGTTTTTT
CDR3aa: CASSQGQGAVQRRATNEKLFF
v_gene: TRBV4-1
abundance: .
j_gene: TRBJ1-4
d_gene: TRBD1

CDR3nt: TGTGCCAGCAGCGCTACAGGGGGCGGTGAGGAAAAACTGTTTTTT
CDR3aa: CASSATGGGEEKLFF
v_gene: TRBV5-4
abundance: .
j_gene: TRBJ1-4
d_gene: TRBD1

CDR3nt: TGTGCCAGCAGCCAAAACTTGGGACAGAACTACGAGCAGTACTTC
CDR3aa: CASSQNLGQNYEQYF
v_gene: TRBV27
abundance: .
j_gene: TRBJ2-7
d_gene: TRBD1

CDR3nt: TGTGCCAGCAGCCCTTGGACAGGGGGTAGCAATCAGCCCCAGCATTTT
CDR3aa: CASSPWTGGSNQPQHF
v_gene: TRBV7-2
abundance: .
j_gene: TRBJ1-5
d_gene: TRBD1

CDR3nt: TGTGCCAGTAGTATTCAGGGAAATTCACCCCTCCACTTT
CDR3aa: CASSIQGNSPLHF
v_gene: TRBV19
abundance: .
j_gene: TRBJ1-6
d_gene: .

CDR3nt: TGCGCCAGCAACCCTAGCGGGGGGGCTTACGAGCAGTACTTC
CDR3aa: CASNPSGGAYEQYF
v_gene: TRBV5-1
abundance: few
j_gene: TRBJ2-7
d_gene: TRBD2

CDR3nt: TGTGCCTGGAGTCCAGGGGGCCATCCTGAAGCTTTCTTT
CDR3aa: CAWSPGGHPEAFF
v_gene: TRBV30
abundance: .
j_gene: TRBJ1-1
d_gene: TRBD1

CDR3nt: TGCGCCAGCAGCTTGGTGGTCGGCGGGGAGCTGTTTTTT
CDR3aa: CASSLVVGGELFF
v_gene: TRBV5-1
abundance: once
j_gene: TRBJ2-2
d_gene: .

CDR3nt: TGTGCCAGCAGTCGACAGGTCCTCTACGAGCAGTACTTC
CDR3aa: CASSRQVLYEQYF
v_gene: TRBV2
abundance: .
j_gene: TRBJ2-7
d_gene: .

CDR3nt: TGCAGCGTCAGGACGGACATCAATCAGCCCCAGCATTTT
CDR3aa: CSVRTDINQPQHF
v_gene: TRBV29-1
abundance: .
j_gene: TRBJ1-5
d_gene: .

CDR3nt: TGTGCCAGCAGCTCTGACATTGGCTATGGCTACACCTTC
CDR3aa: CASSSDIGYGYTF
v_gene: TRBV14
abundance: .
j_gene: TRBJ1-2
d_gene: .

CDR3nt: TGCAGCGTTGTCCTAGCGGGGGGCACAGATACGCAGTATTTT
CDR3aa: CSVVLAGGTDTQYF
v_gene: TRBV29-1
abundance: .
j_gene: TRBJ2-3
d_gene: TRBD2

CDR3nt: TGTGCCAGCAGCTCAAGGACAGGGGTCAATTCACCCCTCCACTTT
CDR3aa: CASSSRTGVNSPLHF
v_gene: TRBV7-2
abundance: few
j_gene: TRBJ1-6
d_gene: TRBD1